This TCR beta chain appears in the sequencing data of a study of cytomegalovirus exposure and HLA in healthy donors. About the study: Early release data held 75 million to 100 million unique TCRs from HLA-typed donors. General study points: An analysis was carried out later, and it reportedly showed fewer N-insertions in an Asian-associated ancestry cluster than the approximately 670-donor mean. Later analysis identified a missense DCLRE1C variant that was linked to TCR beta V- and J-gene trimming. Most subjects had HLA-A and HLA-B alleles reportedly predicted accurately by TCR beta sequences.

The PCR ran on 60 Vbeta and 13 Jbeta primers. Some clones are missing from TCRdb's copy, which holds only in-frame ones; the method was immunoSEQ multiplex PCR. The sample holds about 140,000 clones, around 80% seen once. V shed 1 base and J 5 bases; nucleotides not matched to a gene: 7. CDR3 size: 16 residues. Germline CDR1 and CDR2: LNHNV and YYDKDF (reference sequence). About this clone itself: What it recognizes is unknown.

The chain links TRBV15 to TRBJ2-5, with 10 bases identical to TRBD1. The sequenced material came from PBMCs. The sequence was obtained from a man aged 18 to 35 in good health and CMV-seropositive. In nucleotides, the CDR3 is TGTGCCACCAGCAGAGGCCTCGACAGGGGGCACGAGACCCAGTACTTC. It encodes CATSRGLDRGHETQYF.